This T cell receptor (beta chain) comes out of a study of T-cell reconstitution after alpha-beta-depleted transplantation in children. Deletions cut 1 base from V and 0 bases from J, with 12 bases between. The CDR3 extends over 17 amino acids. Germline V gene sequence: CDR1 MGHRA, CDR2 YSYEKL. Findings of the study overall: Newly made T cells mostly supplied T-cell counts and diversity one year after transplant. The origin of alpha-beta T cells about two months after transplant was reportedly several hundred expanded graft clones. Surviving thymic progenitors and recipient T cells were the source of high TCRbeta diversity at day 60 in some patients.

The library targeted TCRbeta and was prepared with unique molecular identifiers. Each CDR3 protein is one row after TCRdb ran MiXCR on the PCR reads. The table shows roughly 500,000 distinct CDR3 sequences, with roughly a tenth occurring only once. This clonotype was seen a few times. What it binds is unknown. The chain is built from TRBV4-1 and TRBJ2-2, with D tentatively TRBD2 (6 bases). This TCR was sampled from a child aged 2-15 years with inherited bone marrow failure, due to receive a stem cell transplant. The source was PBMCs, collected before TCRalphabeta/CD19-depleted stem cell transplant. In nucleotides, the CDR3 is TGCGCCAGCAGCCAAGGAGGAGGGCTAGCGAACACCGGGGAGCTGTTTTTT. It is translated as CASSQGGGLANTGELFF.